These T cell receptor beta chains were read from a single sample in a study of T cells after yellow fever vaccination. From the 5' RACE reads, TCRdb called clonotypes with MiXCR, one entry per CDR3 protein. There are 300,000 to 400,000 distinct CDR3 sequences in the sample; 8.5% to 10% occur only once, and more than 15% lies in the top ten. The source material was PBMCs, sampled on the day of the first yellow fever vaccination. The origin of the receptors is a young man who received the YFV17D yellow fever vaccine. Both conserved end residues are part of each CDR3. Fields, in order: J gene, V gene, CDR3 protein.

>TRBJ1-1|TRBV6-5
CASSYSRILTGRPTEAFF
>TRBJ1-1|TRBV30
CAWNVRGHLGTEAFF
>TRBJ2-3|TRBV6-5
CASSYTSADTQYF
>TRBJ2-1|TRBV4-3
CASSQDKYPSRGDEQFF
>TRBJ1-1|TRBV12-3/TRBV12-4
CASTIVGIEAFF
>TRBJ2-1|TRBV5-1
CASGNRELGEQFF
>TRBJ1-4|TRBV7-2
CASSLGLYMGGGEKLFF
>TRBJ2-5|TRBV13
CASSSWSRGETQYF
>TRBJ2-2|TRBV6-1
CASKGTGAGGELFF
>TRBJ2-1|TRBV4-1
CASSQVRGGLYNEQFF
>TRBJ2-2|TRBV5-1
CASSLGVGDTGELFF
>TRBJ2-1|TRBV7-9
CASSLGTGATNEQFF
>TRBJ1-1|TRBV20-1
CSAKGRVETEAFF
>TRBJ2-5|TRBV13
CASSLEGWRETQYF
>TRBJ2-3|TRBV7-2
CASSLFMSDTQYF
>TRBJ2-7|TRBV7-6
CASSLGGGGEQYF
>TRBJ2-1|TRBV25-1
CASQSTSGYNEQFF
>TRBJ1-1|TRBV7-7
CASSLRGGSDEAFF
>TRBJ2-7|TRBV28
CASSLSLGRGAYEQYF
>TRBJ2-7|TRBV7-2
CASSLRGTGWYEQYF
>TRBJ1-1|TRBV30
CAWSPGGKYTEAFF
>TRBJ2-1|TRBV7-8
CASSLAGSGGLNEQFF
>TRBJ2-3|TRBV7-2
CASSLVRGRGDTQYF
>TRBJ1-2|TRBV7-9
CASSLGVPTGSLQGYTF
>TRBJ2-7|TRBV7-2
CASSIGTREFYEQYF
>TRBJ1-1|TRBV6-5
CASRRGATEAFF
>TRBJ2-5|TRBV7-6
CASSLMSGVQETQYF
>TRBJ2-2|TRBV10-3
CAISGRDWYTGELFF
>TRBJ2-1|TRBV5-6
CASSPTGDLEFNEQFF
>TRBJ1-3|TRBV5-6
CASSTDSNWNTIYF
>TRBJ1-1|TRBV27
CASSYGGYTEAFF
>TRBJ2-5|TRBV7-9
CASSLPVQETQYF
>TRBJ1-1|TRBV20-1
CSARRGHQNTEAFF
>TRBJ1-1|TRBV12-3/TRBV12-4
CASRPGVYVAEAFF
>TRBJ2-2|TRBV4-2
CASSPEGRELFF
>TRBJ1-3|TRBV9
CASSVDSTGTISGNTIYF
>TRBJ1-4|TRBV15
CATSIGGSNEKLFF
>TRBJ2-1|TRBV15
CATSYAPGLAGGEQFF
>TRBJ2-5|TRBV4-1
CASSQMMEETQYF
>TRBJ2-3|TRBV4-3
CASSQEASGVSDTQYF
>TRBJ2-5|TRBV6-5
CASSYSAGSQETQYF
>TRBJ1-1|TRBV6-2/TRBV6-3
CASSHATGMNTEAFF
>TRBJ2-3|TRBV5-4
CASSRQNTQYF
>TRBJ1-1|TRBV5-4
CASSPDPDSLMNTEAFF
>TRBJ2-3|TRBV6-5
CASISGGGDTQYF
>TRBJ2-1|TRBV5-5
CASSLELADNEQFF
>TRBJ2-1|TRBV12-3/TRBV12-4
CASVANEQFF